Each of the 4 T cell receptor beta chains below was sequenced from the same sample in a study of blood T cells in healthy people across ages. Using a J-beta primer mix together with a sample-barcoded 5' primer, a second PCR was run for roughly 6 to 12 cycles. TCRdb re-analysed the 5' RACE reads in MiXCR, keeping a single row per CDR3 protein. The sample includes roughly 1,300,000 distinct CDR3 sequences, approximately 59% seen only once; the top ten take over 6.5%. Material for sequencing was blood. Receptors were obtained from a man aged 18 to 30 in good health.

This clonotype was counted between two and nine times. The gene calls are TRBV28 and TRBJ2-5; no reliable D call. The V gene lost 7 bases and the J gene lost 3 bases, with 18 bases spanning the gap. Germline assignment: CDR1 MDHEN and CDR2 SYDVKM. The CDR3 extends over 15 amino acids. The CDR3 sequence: CASKPLRHTKETQYF. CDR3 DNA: TGTGCCAGCAAACCGTTGCGGCACACCAAAGAGACCCAGTACTTC.

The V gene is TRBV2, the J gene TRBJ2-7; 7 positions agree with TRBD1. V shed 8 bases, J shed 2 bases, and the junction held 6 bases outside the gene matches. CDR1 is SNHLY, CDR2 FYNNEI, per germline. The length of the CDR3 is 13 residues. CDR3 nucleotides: TGTGCCAGCCGTCGGGACAGTACCTACGAGCAGTACTTC. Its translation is CASRRDSTYEQYF. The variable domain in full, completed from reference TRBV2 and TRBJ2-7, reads EPEVTQTPSHQVTQMGQEVILRCVPISNHLYFYWYRQILGQKVEFLVSFYNNEISEKSEIFDDQFSVERPDGSNFTLKIRSTKLEDSAMYFCASRRDSTYEQYFGPGTRLTVT.

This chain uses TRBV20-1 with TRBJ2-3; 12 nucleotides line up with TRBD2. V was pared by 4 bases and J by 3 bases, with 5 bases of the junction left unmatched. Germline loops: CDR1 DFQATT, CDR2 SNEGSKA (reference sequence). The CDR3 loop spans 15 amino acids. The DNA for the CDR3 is TGCAGTGCTAACCCCGGACTAGCGGGAACAGATACGCAGTATTTT. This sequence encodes CSANPGLAGTDTQYF.

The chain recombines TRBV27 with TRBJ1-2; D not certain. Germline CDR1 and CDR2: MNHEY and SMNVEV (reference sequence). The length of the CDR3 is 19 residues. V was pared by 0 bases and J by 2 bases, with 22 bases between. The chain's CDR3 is CASSLSSVRARHPNYGYTF. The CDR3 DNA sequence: TGTGCCAGCAGTTTATCGTCAGTGAGGGCCCGGCACCCCAACTATGGCTACACCTTC.